Below, 20 T cell receptor beta chains from the same sample are listed, as sequenced in a study of T cell repertoires in cytomegalovirus infection. TCRdb independently ran MiXCR on the reads; one entry per CDR3 protein. The table records fewer than 950,000 distinct CDR3 sequences, 32% of them present only once. Antigens of these TCRs are unknown. Here the sequenced sample was cultured CD8+ T cells from PBMCs, taken from culture after CMV antigen stimulation. All receptors derive from a human donor in good health (CMV status not recorded). Some clones in this sample may be carry-over from other donors' samples.

Many counts were recorded for this clonotype. This chain links TRBV7-6 with TRBJ2-2; TRBD2 matches 9 bases. The junction had 9 bases not matched to a gene; V was cut back by 5 bases and J by 2 bases. Per germline, CDR1 SGHVS and CDR2 FNYEAQ. The CDR3 is 17 amino acids. CDR3 loop: CASSLPRGGHNTGELFF. The CDR3 coding sequence is TGTGCCAGCAGCCTCCCGCGGGGGGGCCATAACACCGGGGAGCTGTTTTTT.

This chain connects TRBV7-9 to TRBJ1-1, with D unclear. The V end lost 3 bases, the J end lost 2 bases, and 13 bases lay between the germline ends. This CDR3 has 15 residues. Per germline, CDR1 SEHNR and CDR2 FQNEAQ (reference sequence). Written as DNA, the CDR3 is TGTGCCAGCAGCTTTACCGCCGACTTAAACACTGAAGCTTTCTTT. Its protein product is CASSFTADLNTEAFF.

In its sample, this clonotype was seen many times. The chain recombines TRBV28 with TRBJ2-7; D is unclear. The CDR3 is 11 amino acids. The germline V gene encodes CDR1 MDHEN and CDR2 SYDVKM. V gave up 4 bases and J gave up 3 bases, with 4 bases separating them. The CDR3 is CASSSYYEQYV. CDR3 sequence (DNA): TGTGCCAGCAGTTCTTACTACGAGCAGTACGTC.

This sequence joins TRBV6-5 and TRBJ2-3; 12 bases align to TRBD2. The ends lost 2 bases at V and 9 bases at J; junction bases unmatched: 3. In germline, CDR1 is MNHEY, CDR2 SVGAGI. The CDR3 totals 14 residues. CDR3 protein: CASSYGLAGGTQYF. CDR3 DNA sequence: TGTGCCAGCAGTTACGGTCTAGCGGGGGGGACGCAGTATTTT.

This clonotype was detected many times. The chain has TRBV7-6 and TRBJ1-5; no definite D call. The CDR3 spans 15 residues. V was shortened by 1 base and J by 4 bases, with 11 bases between the two germline ends. Germline values: CDR1 SGHVS, CDR2 FNYEAQ. The CDR3 DNA is TGTGCCAGCAGCTTAGGCTTGTCGGGAAATCAGCCCCAGCATTTT. It is translated as CASSLGLSGNQPQHF. The full variable domain, in which reference TRBV7-6 and TRBJ1-5 provide the parts outside the CDR3, is GAGVSQSPRYKVTKRGQDVALRCDPISGHVSLYWYRQALGQGPEFLTYFNYEAQQDKSGLPNDRFSAERPEGSISTLTIQRTEQRDSAMYRCASSLGLSGNQPQHFGDGTRLSIL.

A single count supports this clonotype. The CDR3 protein is CASSQVIPAYEQYF. The CDR3 DNA reads as TGCGCCAGCAGCCAAGTGATCCCTGCCTACGAGCAGTACTTC. This chain uses TRBV4-3 with TRBJ2-7; no reliable D call. The CDR3 is made up of 14 amino acids. Germline V gene sequence: CDR1 LGHNA, CDR2 YSLEER. Trimming removed 1 base at V and 2 bases at J, with 9 bases between.

This clonotype came up a few times. V and J are TRBV2 and TRBJ2-1, with 7 bases lining up with TRBD2. From germline, CDR1 is SNHLY and CDR2 FYNNEI. With 5 bases clipped from V and 8 bases from J, the junction kept 12 bases outside the gene matches. This CDR3 region has 15 residues. The DNA of the CDR3 is TGTGCCAGCAGTTACCTTGACGTGGGAGGGGATGAGCAGTTCTTC. Residues: CASSYLDVGGDEQFF.

V is TRBV28 and J is TRBJ2-1; 8 nucleotides match TRBD2. Per the germline V gene, CDR1 is MDHEN and CDR2 is SYDVKM. The CDR3 totals 15 residues. The ends lost 3 bases at V and 4 bases at J; junction bases unmatched: 5. The CDR3 protein is CASSLVTSGYNEQFF. The CDR3 bases are TGTGCCAGCAGTTTGGTCACTAGCGGATACAATGAGCAGTTCTTC. Based on the CDR3 plus reference TRBV28 and TRBJ2-1, the full variable domain is DVKVTQSSRYLVKRTGEKVFLECVQDMDHENMFWYRQDPGLGLRLIYFSYDVKMKEKGDIPEGYSVSREKKERFSLILESASTNQTSMYLCASSLVTSGYNEQFFGPGTRLTVL.

The V and J genes are TRBV7-6 and TRBJ2-7; 10 bases map to TRBD2. J gave up 4 bases and V 4 bases, and 10 bases lay outside the gene matches. The CDR3 has 16 residues. Germline CDR1 SGHVS, CDR2 FNYEAQ. Here the CDR3 DNA reads TGTGCCAGCAGCTACGAAGCGGGGGGGGGGGGATACGAGCAGTACTTC. This gives the protein CASSYEAGGGGYEQYF.

This clonotype was counted only a few times. The chain uses TRBV7-6 and TRBJ2-6; D gene unclear. The CDR3 is made up of 17 amino acids. The V end lost 0 bases, the J end lost 0 bases, and 9 bases lay between the germline ends. Germline values: CDR1 SGHVS, CDR2 FNYEAQ. The CDR3 loop is CASSLAPSSSGANVLTF. The CDR3 DNA sequence: TGTGCCAGCAGCTTAGCGCCCTCGAGCTCTGGGGCCAACGTCCTGACTTTC.

This clonotype was seen ten or more times. The rearrangement joins TRBV7-2 to TRBJ2-7; possibly TRBD1 for D (5 bases). In germline, CDR1 is SGHTA, CDR2 FQGNSA. Trimming removed 4 bases at V and 1 base at J, with 20 bases between. CDR3 length: 17 residues. The CDR3 reads CASSYQFSTDFSYEQYF. CDR3 coding DNA: TGTGCCAGCAGCTACCAATTCTCGACAGATTTTTCCTACGAGCAGTACTTC.

This rearrangement joins TRBV4-1 to TRBJ1-6; 7 bases align to TRBD1. The CDR3 length is 15 residues. From germline, CDR1 is MGHRA and CDR2 YSYEKL. Unmatched junction bases numbered 5, after V lost 3 bases and J lost 6 bases. Written as DNA, the CDR3 is TGCGCCAGCAGCCACAGTCGGGACAGTAATTCACCCCTCCACTTT. Encoded protein: CASSHSRDSNSPLHF.

This clonotype was detected many times. The CDR3 spells CASSPVQWTSGVRETQYF. DNA of the CDR3: TGTGCCAGCAGCCCAGTTCAGTGGACTAGCGGGGTCAGGGAGACCCAGTACTTC. J is TRBJ2-5 and V is TRBV7-2, with 12 bases lining up with TRBD2. Germline V gene lookup returns CDR1 SGHTA and CDR2 FQGNSA. The CDR3 is 18 residues long. The ends lost 5 bases at V and 5 bases at J; junction bases unmatched: 15.

This clonotype was observed a handful of times. This rearrangement joins TRBV27 to TRBJ1-5, with TRBD1 identical over 7 bases. Unmatched junction bases numbered 6, after V lost 6 bases and J lost 4 bases. CDR1 and CDR2 from the germline V gene are MNHEY and SMNVEV (reference sequence). CDR3 length: 14 amino acids. For the CDR3, the DNA is TGTGCCAGCAGCGCGACAGGGCTTAATCAGCCCCAGCATTTT. The encoded protein is CASSATGLNQPQHF.

Only a few counts were recorded for this clonotype. V and J are TRBV12-3 or TRBV12-4 and TRBJ2-3; TRBD2 aligns across 13 bases. Trimming at V came to 6 bases and at J to 5 bases, leaving 8 bases not matched to a gene. There are 16 residues in the CDR3. CDR3 region: CASRATSGGAIDTQYF. The DNA of the CDR3 is TGTGCCAGCAGAGCAACTAGCGGGGGGGCTATAGATACGCAGTATTTT.

A few counts support this clonotype. The V gene is TRBV29-1, the J gene TRBJ1-1, with a possible D match to TRBD1 (6 bases). CDR3 length equals 11 residues. V lost 7 bases and J lost 4, with 10 bases in between. Looked up from germline, CDR1 is SQVTM and CDR2 is ANQGSEA. The CDR3 is CSGVQGTEAFF. In DNA, the CDR3 is TGCAGCGGCGTACAGGGCACTGAAGCTTTCTTT.

In regard to this clonotype: A read error may account for a junction end that differs from germline. The chain is built from TRBV6-2 or TRBV6-3 and TRBJ1-1, with 7 bases identical to TRBD1. CDR1 and CDR2 (germline): MNHEY, SVGEGT. The CDR3 is made up of 14 amino acids. For the CDR3, the DNA is TGTGCCAGCAGTGGGAGGGGGCTTCGCACTGAAACTTTCTTT. Translation: CASSGRGLRTETFF.

This clonotype was observed a handful of times. This chain uses TRBV7-2 with TRBJ2-7; 7 positions agree with TRBD1. Germline V gives CDR1 SGHTA, CDR2 FQGNSA. This CDR3 has 16 residues. V lost 4 bases to trimming and J lost 3 bases; unmatched junction nucleotides: 12. CDR3: CASSSTRGQRVYEQYF. Here the CDR3 DNA reads TGTGCCAGCAGCTCAACTCGGGGACAGAGGGTCTACGAGCAGTACTTC.

The genes are TRBV6-1 and TRBJ2-1; no definite D call. Germline CDR1 and CDR2: MNHNS and SASEGT. V lost 2 bases, J lost 1 base, and 12 bases lay in between. The CDR3 runs 16 residues. The CDR3 spells CASSEWNTLSYNEQFF. CDR3 DNA sequence: TGTGCCAGCAGTGAATGGAACACCTTATCCTACAATGAGCAGTTCTTC.

The J gene is TRBJ2-3, the V gene TRBV7-9, with 14 bases fitting TRBD2. The CDR3 is 17 residues long. Germline CDR1 reads SEHNR; CDR2 reads FQNEAQ (reference sequence). The trim removed 5 bases at V and 2 bases at J, leaving 6 bases unmatched. CDR3 protein: CASSDRTSGGITDTQYF. CDR3 sequence (DNA): TGTGCCAGCAGCGACCGGACTAGCGGGGGGATCACAGATACGCAGTATTTT.